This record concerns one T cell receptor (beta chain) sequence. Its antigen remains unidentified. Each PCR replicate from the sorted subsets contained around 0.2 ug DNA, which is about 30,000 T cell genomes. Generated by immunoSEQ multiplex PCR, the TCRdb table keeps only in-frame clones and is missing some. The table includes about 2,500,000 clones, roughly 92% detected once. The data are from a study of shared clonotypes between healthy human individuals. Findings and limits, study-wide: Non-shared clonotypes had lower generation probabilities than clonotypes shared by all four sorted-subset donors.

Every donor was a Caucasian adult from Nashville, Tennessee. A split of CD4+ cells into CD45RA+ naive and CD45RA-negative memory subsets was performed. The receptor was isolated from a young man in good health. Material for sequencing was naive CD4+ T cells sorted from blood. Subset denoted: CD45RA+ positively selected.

The chain's CDR3 is CASSPRGDHEQYF. The CDR3 bases are TGCGCCAGCAGCCCGAGAGGGGACCACGAGCAGTACTTC. V is TRBV5-1 and J is TRBJ2-7, with D perhaps assigned TRBD1 or TRBD2 (5 bases each). This CDR3 comprises 13 residues. The germline CDR1 and CDR2 sequences are SGHRS and YFSETQ. The germline V and J ends were trimmed by 4 bases and 5 bases, with 13 bases remaining between them.